This TCR beta chain comes out of a study of T-cell memory formation after mild COVID-19. At the level of the study: The two donors had largely donor-specific TCR clusters.

From the 5' RACE reads, TCRdb called clonotypes with MiXCR, one entry per CDR3 protein. In the table there are about 240,000 distinct CDR3 sequences, roughly 10% of which are singletons. The sample holds many counts of this clonotype. Its antigen is still unknown. The CDR3 length is 13 residues. The V end was cut by 3 bases, the J end by 9 bases, with 12 bases between. Notes on the study in general: For contracting clones, CD4+ ones sat mainly in CM and EM, CD8+ in EMRA.

The receptor was isolated from a man aged 18 to 35 who had mild COVID-19 (a few samples of this study predate the infection). Cell type and time point are not known. V and J are TRBV12-3 or TRBV12-4 and TRBJ2-1; D is unclear. Sequencing was carried out using PBMCs or a T cell subset sorted from them (not recorded which). The chain's CDR3 is CASSFASTGEQFF. CDR3 in DNA: TGTGCCAGCAGTTTCGCCTCAACGGGTGAGCAGTTCTTC.